This paragraph covers one T cell receptor (beta chain) sequence. Its antigen is not known. TCR libraries were built in bulk with a published protocol and specific TCR primers. TCRdb redid the calling of the PCR reads with MiXCR, one entry per CDR3 protein. The sample has under 350,000 distinct CDR3 sequences; about a quarter are singletons. This sample was taken from a study of molecular identifiers for immune sequencing clone quantification. At the level of the study: Five aliquots were made in replicates from the RNA of approximately 20,000 or 98,000 naive CD8 cells, and four were sequenced. Study-level points and caveats: Clones that exceeded 20 RNA copies held over 97% of effector molecules, yet under 1% in naive cells.

Naive CD8 libraries were made from about 20,000 to 1,000,000 sorted cells, and they used 10%, 30% or 50% RNA. Unmatched junction bases numbered 11, after V lost 8 bases and J lost 9 bases. The CDR3 sequence is 15 residues long. Germline V gene sequence: CDR1 ENHRY, CDR2 SYGVKD. The rearrangement joins TRBV10-3 to TRBJ2-2; 11 positions match TRBD1. The receptor's source is a human donor in good health. Some libraries in this study had Jurkat cell RNA spiked in. Sequenced: naive CD8+ T cells from blood, with Jurkat cell RNA spiked in. Stated subset: FACS-sorted CD8+CD4-CCR7+CD45RA+ naive T cells. The CDR3: CAIGRTGGIARELFF. The CDR3 DNA reads as TGTGCCATCGGACGGACAGGGGGCATCGCCAGGGAGCTGTTTTTT.